This record looks at one TCR beta chain sequence and its context. This sample was taken from a study of blood T cell repertoires in COVID-19. The overall study: The origin of the acute and convalescent COVID-19 samples was the United States, Italy and Spain. In each case, the material was cDNA or gDNA derived from T cells, B-cell-depleted T cells, or PBMCs.

Germline values: CDR1 SGHRS, CDR2 YFSETQ. The V segment lost 2 bases and the J segment 7 bases; nucleotides outside the gene matches: 6. This CDR3 is built from 15 residues. In the study's own analysis: How many nucleated cells were present was estimated from reference gene primer amplification. Assay: immunoSEQ multiplex PCR; the TCRdb copy retains only in-frame clones and omits some. V, J and clone size derive from that table, while D and trimming were established from the DNA sequence. The sample gives about 33,000 clones, over 75% of which show up once; under 9.5% is in the top ten. The chain recombines TRBV5-1 with TRBJ2-1; 10 bases are a match to TRBD1. The sample comprised peripheral blood. The TCR was taken from a man older than 75 with active COVID-19. The CDR3 loop reads CASSFGTGVGNEQFF. The CDR3, as DNA: TGCGCCAGCAGCTTTGGGACAGGGGTGGGGAATGAGCAGTTCTTC.